This T cell receptor beta chain was identified during a study of T-cell reconstitution after alpha-beta-depleted transplantation in children. Researchers prepared the TCRbeta library using unique molecular identifiers, the study reports. Via MiXCR, TCRdb re-called the PCR reads, giving one row per CDR3 protein. The table records approximately 270,000 distinct CDR3 sequences, nearly 10% of them present only once. The V segment lost 4 bases and the J segment 8 bases; nucleotides outside the gene matches: 22. Germline values: CDR1 SQVTM, CDR2 ANQGSEA. The CDR3 contains 18 residues. In this sample, this clonotype turned up many times.

This sequence joins TRBV29-1 and TRBJ2-1, with 8 nucleotides matching TRBD2. This material consisted of PBMCs from the stem cell graft donor, taken from the stem cell graft. This receptor was identified in a human donor who donated a stem cell graft to a child with SCID. CDR3: CSVGAYSGLDPRGHEQFF. The CDR3 bases are TGCAGCGTTGGGGCTTACTCGGGACTAGATCCGAGAGGCCATGAGCAGTTCTTC.